A single T cell receptor beta chain is shown here with its context. Its antigen has not been determined. Base qualities were left out, and no much larger clone turns up one base away. Each collaborating institution followed its own protocols to collect whole blood in K2EDTA tubes. Collaborator samples were shipped for TCRbeta analysis as frozen whole blood, isolated PBMCs, or DNA extracted from either sample type. The sample is drawn from a study of blood T cell repertoires in COVID-19 (dated by TCRdb to between 2020 and 2021). For the wider study: Collaborator samples came from the United States, Italy and Spain and covered acute and convalescent phases of COVID-19. The samples were drawn from the first 160 participants of the ongoing ImmuneRACE study and from 950 to 1,500 subjects provided by 6 global collaborators. The material from the prospective study consisted of cDNA or gDNA derived from T cells, B-cell-depleted T cells, or PBMCs. The repertoires were released in a freely available public database intended as a resource for research on the immune response to SARS-CoV-2. Deeply sampled blood TCRbeta repertoires from subjects exposed to, actively infected with, or recovered from COVID-19 were included in the dataset. Sample metadata almost always included a de-identified subject ID, COVID-19 status, age in years and sex. Where available, HLA class I and class II types were taken from metadata supplied by the sample provider and were not determined by assay-based typing.

What the work shows at the level of the full study, not this receptor alone: The quantity of clinical and demographic metadata differed by source and by participant and was supplied without curation.

TCRbeta CDR3 regions were amplified from genomic DNA by means of the immunoSEQ Assay, a bias-controlled multiplex PCR. Per the source publication's procedure: Nucleated cell counts per sample were estimated from amplification of reference gene primers within the assay. Sequence reads were collapsed and filtered to measure the absolute abundance of every unique TCRbeta CDR3 rearrangement. For each sample, productive Simpson clonality was calculated by taking the square root of Simpson's diversity index across productive rearrangements. The clones in this table, taken by TCRdb from immuneACCESS, are in-frame only. Not every clone is retained; where verified, under half of the shortfall comes from an unresolved V gene, and the cause of the rest is unknown. That table furnishes V, J and clone size, whereas the DNA furnished D and trimming. Present in this sample are 120,000 or so clones, about 80% of which were seen just once. Roughly 6.2% of the sample rests with the top ten.

V drops 4 bases and J drops 5 bases, leaving 11 bases in between. As encoded in the germline V gene, CDR1 is SNHLY while CDR2 is FYNNEI. The CDR3 runs 13 residues from the cysteine to the phenylalanine. The sequence is cut down to CDR3 DNA, 39 bases in frame from base 1. The chain was built from TRBV2 and TRBJ1-2; the D region possibly corresponds to TRBD1 (6 bases align). This TCR was sampled from a man in his 70s with acute or convalescent COVID-19. Sequencing was performed on peripheral blood. Read as DNA, the sequence is TGTGCCAGCAGTGCACAGGGCGGTTATGGCTACACCTTC. Its protein reads: CASSAQGGYGYTF. With all but the CDR3 taken from the reference TRBV2 and TRBJ1-2 genes, the full variable domain is: EPEVTQTPSHQVTQMGQEVILRCVPISNHLYFYWYRQILGQKVEFLVSFYNNEISEKSEIFDDQFSVERPDGSNFTLKIRSTKLEDSAMYFCASSAQGGYGYTFGSGTRLTVV.